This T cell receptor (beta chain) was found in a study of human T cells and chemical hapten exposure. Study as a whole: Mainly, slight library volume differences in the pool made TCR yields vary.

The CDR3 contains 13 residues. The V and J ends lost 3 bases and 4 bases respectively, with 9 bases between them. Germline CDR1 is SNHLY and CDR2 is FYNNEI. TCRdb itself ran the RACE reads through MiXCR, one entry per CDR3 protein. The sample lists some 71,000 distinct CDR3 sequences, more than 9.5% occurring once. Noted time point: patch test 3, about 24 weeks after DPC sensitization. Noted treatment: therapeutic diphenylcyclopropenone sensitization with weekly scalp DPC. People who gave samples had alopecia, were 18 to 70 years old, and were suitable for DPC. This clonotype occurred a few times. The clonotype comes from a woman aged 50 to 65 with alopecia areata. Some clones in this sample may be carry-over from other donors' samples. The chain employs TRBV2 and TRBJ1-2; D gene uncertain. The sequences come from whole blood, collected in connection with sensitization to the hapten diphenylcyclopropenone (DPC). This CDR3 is CASSEASAYGYTF. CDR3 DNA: TGTGCCAGCAGTGAGGCCAGCGCCTATGGCTACACCTTC.